The clone carrying this T cell receptor (beta chain) appeared a few times. TCRdb's copy holds only in-frame clones and misses some; the assay was immunoSEQ multiplex PCR. The sample has about 120,000 clones, approximately 92% seen once; the top ten hold approximately 30%. The source of the sample is a study of blood T cell repertoires in COVID-19. This CDR3 has 13 residues. Per the germline V gene, CDR1 is MNHEY and CDR2 is SVGAGI. V was cut by 5 bases and J by 2 bases, with 9 bases left in between. V and J are TRBV6-5 and TRBJ1-1; D is unclear. This receptor was identified in a man in his 70s with active or convalescent COVID-19. Sequencing was performed on peripheral blood. The DNA for the CDR3 is TGTGCCAGCAGTAACAGTAGAAACACTGAAGCTTTCTTT. The encoded protein is CASSNSRNTEAFF.